The 23 T cell receptor beta chains below all came from one sample that was sequenced in a study of cytomegalovirus exposure and HLA in healthy donors. The table came from immunoSEQ multiplex PCR; TCRdb's copy has only in-frame clones and leaves some out. This sample yields 130,000 to 150,000 clones, of which 70% to 90% are seen a single time; about 2.8% belongs to the top ten. Sequencing was performed on PBMCs. Source of these receptors: a man between 18 and 35 years old in good health and CMV-seronegative.

The CDR3 DNA is TGTGCCAGCAGCCTCCGAGGGGGGGGATGGGGCTACACCTTC. Translated, it gives CASSLRGGGWGYTF. V and J are TRBV27 and TRBJ1-2; tentatively, D is TRBD1 (6 bases). This CDR3 is 14 amino acids long. Germline CDR1 reads MNHEY; CDR2 reads SMNVEV (reference sequence). V was pared by 6 bases and J by 8 bases, with 19 bases between.

The V gene is TRBV6-1, the J gene TRBJ2-3; 11 bases align to TRBD1. The length of the CDR3 is 16 residues. The germline V gene encodes CDR1 MNHNS and CDR2 SASEGT. Trimming at V came to 2 bases and at J to 3 bases, leaving 4 bases not matched to a gene. CDR3 nucleotides: TGTGCCAGCAGTGAAAGCGGGACAGGGGGGACAGATACGCAGTATTTT. Residues: CASSESGTGGTDTQYF.

The chain combines TRBV29-1 with TRBJ1-1; TRBD1 matches 7 bases. J gave up 1 base and V 5 bases, and 4 bases lay outside the gene matches. Germline V gene sequence: CDR1 SQVTM, CDR2 ANQGSEA. The CDR3 length is 13 residues. The CDR3 here is CSVRGQQNTEAFF. The CDR3 DNA follows: TGCAGCGTTAGGGGACAGCAGAACACTGAAGCTTTCTTT.

This clone was seen once. The chain recombines TRBV5-6 with TRBJ1-1; perhaps TRBD1 as D (5 bases). The CDR3 has 15 residues. Germline values: CDR1 SGHDT, CDR2 YYEEEE. Trimming took 0 bases from V and 4 from J, leaving 13 bases between them. CDR3 sequence reads: CASSLGGAAGTEAFF. As DNA, the CDR3 is TGTGCCAGCAGCTTGGGTGGGGCAGCGGGCACTGAAGCTTTCTTT.

This sequence joins TRBV18 and TRBJ2-7; D gene uncertain. The V end was cut by 3 bases, the J end by 3 bases, with 9 bases between. Germline values: CDR1 KGHSH, CDR2 LQKENI. The CDR3 sequence is 13 residues long. CDR3: CASSPAADYEQYF. The CDR3 DNA sequence: TGTGCCAGCTCACCCGCGGCGGACTACGAGCAGTACTTC.

The chain recombines TRBV27 with TRBJ2-7; unclear D gene. CDR3 size: 12 residues. The V end was cut by 3 bases, the J end by 8 bases, with 11 bases between. The germline V gene has CDR1 MNHEY and CDR2 SMNVEV (reference sequence). The CDR3 sequence is CASSFLGAQQYF. The CDR3 DNA reads as TGTGCCAGCAGTTTCTTAGGAGCTCAGCAGTACTTC.

This clone has only a few counts. This chain connects TRBV5-1 to TRBJ2-7; D perhaps matches TRBD1 (5 bases). CDR1 and CDR2 (germline): SGHRS, YFSETQ. This CDR3 contains 14 residues. The V end was cut by 1 base, the J end by 2 bases, with 10 bases between. The CDR3 is CASSLWGSTYEQYF. The CDR3 nucleotides are TGCGCCAGCAGCTTGTGGGGCAGCACCTACGAGCAGTACTTC. The full variable domain, rest sourced from reference TRBV5-1 and TRBJ2-7, is KAGVTQTPRYLIKTRGQQVTLSCSPISGHRSVSWYQQTPGQGLQFLFEYFSETQRNKGNFPGRFSGRQFSNSRSEMNVSTLELGDSALYLCASSLWGSTYEQYFGPGTRLTVT.

The chain couples TRBV28 to TRBJ1-1, with 11 bases that match TRBD1. J was trimmed by 6 bases and V by 6 bases; bases with no gene match: 3. This CDR3 spans 13 amino acids. Per germline, CDR1 MDHEN and CDR2 SYDVKM. The CDR3 coding sequence is TGTGCCAGCAGCCCGGGACAGGGGGCTGAAGCTTTCTTT. The encoded protein is CASSPGQGAEAFF.

This chain joins TRBV10-3 and TRBJ1-5; the D is unclear. The germline V gene encodes CDR1 ENHRY and CDR2 SYGVKD. V lost 10 bases and J lost 0, with 16 bases in between. The CDR3 is 15 residues long. The CDR3 DNA sequence: TGTGCCACCAAGGAGGCGGAGAATAGCAATCAGCCCCAGCATTTT. Its translation: CATKEAENSNQPQHF.

The CDR3 sequence is CASSQEQGSYEQYF. In DNA form, the CDR3 reads TGCGCCAGCAGCCAAGAACAGGGTTCCTACGAGCAGTACTTC. V gene TRBV4-1 combines with J gene TRBJ2-7; the D gene is possibly TRBD1 (6 bases). CDR1 MGHRA and CDR2 YSYEKL come from the germline V gene. The V gene lost 0 bases and the J gene lost 1 base, with 7 bases spanning the gap. This CDR3 spans 14 amino acids.

This rearrangement joins TRBV11-3 to TRBJ2-5; tentatively, D is TRBD2 (7 bases). CDR1 and CDR2 from the germline V gene are SGHNT and YENEEA. Trimming shortened V by 1 base and J by 2 bases, and 11 bases separated the two germline ends. The CDR3 covers 15 residues. The CDR3 nucleotides are TGTGCCAGCAGCTTAGGGAGGGGGGGACAAGAGACCCAGTACTTC. Its translation: CASSLGRGGQETQYF.

This chain connects TRBV28 to TRBJ2-2; 8 nucleotides match TRBD2. Germline loops: CDR1 MDHEN, CDR2 SYDVKM. Trimming at V came to 3 bases and at J to 6 bases, leaving 6 bases not matched to a gene. The CDR3 extends over 15 amino acids. The CDR3 spells CASSLTSGSAGELFF. Written as DNA, the CDR3 is TGTGCCAGCAGTTTGACCAGCGGGAGTGCCGGGGAGCTGTTTTTT.

The chain uses TRBV28 and TRBJ2-1; tentatively, D is TRBD1 (6 bases). Germline V gene lookup returns CDR1 MDHEN and CDR2 SYDVKM. V was shortened by 6 bases and J by 1 base, with 7 bases between the two germline ends. The CDR3 covers 13 residues. This CDR3 is CASRDSSYNEQFF. Written as DNA, the CDR3 is TGTGCCAGCAGGGACAGTTCCTACAATGAGCAGTTCTTC.

This clone was detected once. V is TRBV7-6 and J is TRBJ1-5; no definite D call. The CDR3 consists of 14 residues. Trimming took 0 bases from V and 5 from J, leaving 8 bases between them. Looked up from germline, CDR1 is SGHVS and CDR2 is FNYEAQ. In nucleotides, the CDR3 is TGTGCCAGCAGCTTAGCCCCCGGAGATCAGCCCCAGCATTTT. As protein: CASSLAPGDQPQHF.

The chain uses TRBV11-2 and TRBJ2-3; no firm D call. Trimming removed 1 base from V and 5 bases from J, with 7 bases in between. The CDR3 runs 13 residues. Germline V gene sequence: CDR1 SGHAT, CDR2 FQNNGV. The CDR3 DNA sequence: TGTGCCAGCAGCTTAGTCACTATAGATACGCAGTATTTT. This codes for CASSLVTIDTQYF.

The rearrangement joins TRBV7-9 to TRBJ2-1; 11 bases map to TRBD2. CDR3 length: 16 residues. Per the germline V gene, CDR1 is SEHNR and CDR2 is FQNEAQ (reference sequence). The ends lost 1 base at V and 4 bases at J; junction bases unmatched: 3. CDR3 DNA sequence: TGTGCCAGCAGCTTAGGGCTAGCGGGAGGTTACAATGAGCAGTTCTTC. Translated, it gives CASSLGLAGGYNEQFF.

This chain joins TRBV30 and TRBJ2-7, with D perhaps matching TRBD2 (6 bases). The CDR3 consists of 15 residues. Germline CDR1 GTSNPN, CDR2 SVGIG (reference sequence). Trimming took 0 bases from V and 0 from J, leaving 12 bases between them. The DNA of the CDR3 is TGTGCCTGGAGTGTGGGACTTTCCGCCTCCTACGAGCAGTACTTC. It yields the protein CAWSVGLSASYEQYF.

The rearrangement links TRBV6-5 to TRBJ1-1, with 10 bases fitting TRBD1. Germline CDR1 MNHEY, CDR2 SVGAGI. The CDR3 has 15 residues. Trimming took 2 bases from V and 6 from J; bases not matched to a gene: 6. The CDR3 bases are TGTGCCAGCAGTTACGGCCTAGGACAGGGGGCTGAAGCTTTCTTT. It specifies CASSYGLGQGAEAFF.

The rearrangement links TRBV27 to TRBJ2-7; maybe TRBD2 (5 bases). Germline V CDR1 and CDR2: MNHEY, SMNVEV (reference sequence). Trimming cost V 2 bases and J 0 bases, with 8 bases left between them. The CDR3 extends over 14 amino acids. The CDR3 protein is CASSLGLNSYEQYF. The DNA of the CDR3 is TGTGCCAGCAGTTTAGGACTGAACTCCTACGAGCAGTACTTC.

The DNA of the CDR3 is TGCGCCAGCAGCCAATCGGGGGGGGCAGAGACCCAGTACTTC. Translation gives CASSQSGGAETQYF. The chain employs TRBV4-1 and TRBJ2-5; 8 positions match TRBD2. The V and J ends lost 2 bases and 4 bases, in that order; junction bases with no gene match: 3. The CDR3 has 14 amino acids. Germline loops: CDR1 MGHRA, CDR2 YSYEKL.

The chain combines TRBV10-3 with TRBJ2-3; 8 positions agree with TRBD1. Germline V lookup: CDR1 ENHRY, CDR2 SYGVKD. The J segment lost 4 bases and the V segment lost 8 bases, leaving 8 bases of the junction unmatched. The CDR3 spans 14 residues. This CDR3 reads CAIEKDRDPDTQYF. CDR3 nucleotides: TGTGCCATCGAGAAGGACAGGGACCCAGATACGCAGTATTTT.

The chain employs TRBV7-9 and TRBJ2-3; TRBD2 might be the D (5 bases). This CDR3 spans 16 amino acids. Germline loops: CDR1 SEHNR, CDR2 FQNEAQ (reference sequence). V lost 7 bases, J lost 3 bases, and 20 bases lay in between. Here the CDR3 reads CASTSVGDGQTDTQYF. CDR3 DNA sequence: TGTGCCAGCACCTCCGTGGGAGACGGGCAAACAGATACGCAGTATTTT.

This chain connects TRBV27 to TRBJ1-5, with TRBD1 matching over 9 bases. V gave up 5 bases and J gave up 1 base; unmatched junction bases: 6. CDR3 size: 16 residues. Germline V CDR1 and CDR2: MNHEY, SMNVEV (reference sequence). The CDR3 region is CASSDQTGGSNQPQHF. In DNA, the CDR3 is TGTGCCAGCAGTGACCAAACAGGGGGCAGCAATCAGCCCCAGCATTTT.